These T cell receptor beta chains were read from a single sample in a study of liver allograft versus peripheral blood T cells. TCRdb reprocessed the reads via MiXCR and lists one record per CDR3 protein. The repertoire holds 10,000 to 14,000 distinct CDR3 sequences, around 23% seen once, with roughly 1.5% in the top ten. All receptors derive from a human patient who had a liver transplant. Part of the T cell pool may stem from the graft donor. The CDR3 runs from the conserved cysteine through the conserved F or W. Each record gives: clone size, V gene, J gene, D gene, CDR3 protein, CDR3 DNA. The D gene is left open where the match is weak. Expanded clones get a size class; other rows say once, few or many, or leave the size out.

>NA|TRBV27|TRBJ1-3|NA
CASSFQSTGNTIYF
TGTGCCAGCAGTTTTCAGTCTACTGGAAACACCATATATTTT
>few|TRBV7-2|TRBJ1-6|NA
CASSLPLGQLVEILSSYNSPLHF
TGTGCCAGCAGCTTGCCCCTCGGTCAGTTGGTAGAGATATTGAGCTCCTATAATTCACCCCTCCACTTT
>medium-sized|TRBV5-4|TRBJ1-1|NA
CASSLGTGLAEAFF
TGTGCCAGCAGCCTCGGGACCGGGTTGGCTGAAGCTTTCTTT
>medium-sized|TRBV18|TRBJ1-2|NA
CASSTSSYYGYTF
TGTGCCAGCTCAACGAGCAGCTACTATGGCTACACCTTC
>medium-sized|TRBV24-1|TRBJ1-2|NA
CATSDRTSSSHSPYGYTF
TGTGCCACCAGTGACCGGACTTCGTCGTCTCATAGTCCCTATGGCTACACCTTC
>NA|TRBV9|TRBJ1-1|NA
CASSVVGGAVTEAFF
TGTGCCAGCAGCGTAGTGGGGGGGGCGGTCACTGAAGCTTTCTTT
>NA|TRBV6-6|TRBJ1-3|NA
CASSYGWGNTIYF
TGTGCCAGCAGTTATGGGTGGGGAAACACCATATATTTT
>NA|TRBV5-6|TRBJ2-6|NA
CASSLTAGANVLTF
TGTGCCAGCAGCTTGACAGCTGGGGCCAACGTCCTGACTTTC
>NA|TRBV20-1|TRBJ2-7|NA
CSARDPKTYEQYF
TGCAGTGCTAGGGACCCGAAGACCTACGAGCAGTACTTC
>NA|TRBV6-1|TRBJ1-2|NA
CASTRGYGYTF
TGTGCCAGCACCAGGGGCTATGGCTACACCTTC
>medium-sized|TRBV10-3|TRBJ2-2|TRBD2
CAISGSGLAGGPPGELFF
TGTGCCATCAGTGGGTCGGGACTAGCGGGAGGGCCTCCCGGGGAGCTGTTTTTT
>medium-sized|TRBV10-3|TRBJ2-2|NA
CAISVRDGSPLAGELFF
TGTGCCATCAGTGTACGCGACGGGAGTCCCCTGGCCGGGGAGCTGTTTTTT
>medium-sized|TRBV7-2|TRBJ1-2|NA
CASSLGPGGYTF
TGTGCCAGCAGCTTAGGGCCGGGCGGCTACACCTTC
>medium-sized|TRBV10-3|TRBJ1-2|NA
CAISWSGYGYTF
TGTGCCATCAGTTGGTCCGGGTATGGCTACACCTTC
>medium-sized|TRBV6-1|TRBJ2-1|TRBD2
CASRRTSGGLYEQFF
TGTGCCAGCAGGAGGACTAGCGGGGGGCTCTATGAGCAGTTCTTC
>medium-sized|TRBV29-1|TRBJ2-7|NA
CSVDGPGEREQYF
TGCAGCGTTGATGGACCCGGAGAGCGAGAGCAGTACTTC
>NA|TRBV19|TRBJ2-3|NA
CASSIRSGFTDTQYF
TGTGCCAGTAGTATAAGGTCGGGGTTCACAGATACGCAGTATTTT
>medium-sized|TRBV7-2|TRBJ1-5|NA
CASSFLGGDQPQHF
TGTGCCAGCAGCTTCTTGGGAGGGGATCAGCCCCAGCATTTT
>NA|TRBV20-1|TRBJ1-1|NA
CSARVGANTEAFF
TGCAGTGCTAGAGTCGGAGCGAACACTGAAGCTTTCTTT
>medium-sized|TRBV29-1|TRBJ1-2|TRBD1
CSVYPGQGNYGYTF
TGCAGCGTATACCCGGGACAGGGCAACTATGGCTACACCTTC
>medium-sized|TRBV19|TRBJ1-2|NA
CASITGQFSYGYTF
TGTGCCAGTATTACGGGTCAGTTCTCCTATGGCTACACCTTC
>NA|TRBV5-1|TRBJ2-1|TRBD2
CASSHGPSGGPTLYEQFF
TGCGCCAGCAGTCACGGACCTAGCGGGGGCCCGACGCTCTATGAGCAGTTCTTC
>few|TRBV5-6|TRBJ1-4|NA
CASSLAVGSYNEKLFF
TGTGCCAGCAGCTTGGCCGTCGGAAGCTATAATGAAAAACTGTTTTTT
>medium-sized|TRBV5-4|TRBJ2-7|NA
CALTRRGTYEQYF
TGTGCCCTCACCCGTAGGGGGACGTACGAGCAGTACTTC
>few|TRBV7-2|TRBJ1-1|NA
CASSFVGGNTEAFF
TGTGCCAGCAGCTTCGTTGGAGGGAACACTGAAGCTTTCTTT
>few|TRBV6-2/TRBV6-3|TRBJ2-7|NA
CASSAWPGTYEQYF
TGTGCCAGCAGTGCCTGGCCAGGGACCTACGAGCAGTACTTC
>NA|TRBV7-9|TRBJ2-3|TRBD2
CASSRGLAALFSTDTQYF
TGTGCCAGCAGCCGGGGACTAGCGGCTTTATTTAGCACAGATACGCAGTATTTT
>NA|TRBV6-5|TRBJ1-5|NA
CASSYSGQPQHF
TGTGCCAGCAGTTACTCGGGTCAGCCCCAGCATTTT
>few|TRBV6-2/TRBV6-3|TRBJ2-1|NA
CASSYRRGEQFF
TGTGCCAGCAGTTATCGACGAGGTGAGCAGTTCTTC
>NA|TRBV20-1|TRBJ2-1|TRBD2
CSAQLAGGYNEQFF
TGCAGTGCACAGCTAGCGGGGGGGTACAATGAGCAGTTCTTC
>NA|TRBV28|TRBJ1-2|TRBD1
CASSSDRVRGYTF
TGTGCCAGCAGTTCGGACAGGGTGAGGGGCTACACCTTC